A selection of T cell receptor beta chains follows, all from one sample in a study of blood T cell repertoires in COVID-19. TCRdb's table, derived via immunoSEQ multiplex PCR, lists solely in-frame clones and lacks some. The sample consists of over 250,000 clones, about 90% of them appearing once. What was sequenced was PBMCs or T cells enriched from blood (not recorded which). These receptors all come from a woman aged 25 to 39 who had recovered from COVID-19. Each CDR3 is given with its conserved first and last residue. Each record gives: clone size, CDR3 length, V gene, D gene, J gene, CDR3 protein, CDR3 DNA. The D gene is left open where the match is weak. Some rows have no size entry. The others give once, few or many, or a class for an expanded clone.

-,14,TRBV7-8,-,TRBJ1-1,CASRLGRVDTEAFF,TGTGCCAGCAGGCTCGGGAGGGTCGACACTGAAGCTTTCTTT
-,14,TRBV5-5,-,TRBJ2-2,CASSNPGNTGELFF,TGTGCCAGCAGCAACCCGGGGAACACCGGGGAGCTGTTTTTT
-,13,TRBV12-3/TRBV12-4,-,TRBJ1-5,CASSLGEGQPQHF,TGTGCCAGCAGTTTGGGGGAGGGTCAGCCCCAGCATTTT
-,16,TRBV7-2,-,TRBJ1-5,CASSLGLTGSGQPQHF,TGTGCCAGCAGCTTAGGGTTGACAGGCAGTGGACAGCCCCAGCATTTT
-,14,TRBV6-5,-,TRBJ1-1,CASSPTRVYTEAFF,TGTGCCAGCAGTCCAACGCGGGTGTACACTGAAGCTTTCTTT
-,14,TRBV9,TRBD2,TRBJ2-5,CASSVGLSGETQYF,TGTGCCAGCAGCGTAGGACTTAGCGGGGAGACCCAGTACTTC
-,15,TRBV5-1,-,TRBJ2-7,CASSLVQGIQYEQYF,TGCGCCAGCAGCTTGGTGCAGGGTATTCAGTACGAGCAGTACTTC
-,13,TRBV9,-,TRBJ1-4,CASSVRGNEKLFF,TGTGCCAGCAGCGTACGGGGGAATGAAAAACTGTTTTTT
few,15,TRBV7-3,TRBD2,TRBJ2-1,CASSLVAGGSNEQFF,TGTGCCAGCAGCTTGGTCGCGGGGGGGTCTAATGAGCAGTTCTTC
-,15,TRBV6-5,TRBD1,TRBJ1-2,CASSQAWTGGHGYTF,TGTGCCAGCAGCCAAGCCTGGACAGGGGGCCATGGCTACACCTTC
-,15,TRBV2,-,TRBJ1-1,CASSELRRGGTEAFF,TGTGCCAGCAGTGAACTCAGGAGAGGAGGCACTGAAGCTTTCTTT
-,14,TRBV5-1,TRBD1,TRBJ1-1,CASSLQGAPTEAFF,TGCGCCAGCAGCTTACAGGGGGCGCCCACTGAAGCTTTCTTT
-,14,TRBV5-1,-,TRBJ2-4,CASSPLGGLNIQYF,TGCGCCAGCAGCCCCTTGGGCGGGCTGAACATTCAGTACTTC
-,16,TRBV11-1,-,TRBJ2-4,CASSPYGRLAKNIQYF,TGTGCCAGCAGCCCCTATGGGAGACTAGCCAAAAACATTCAGTACTTC
few,13,TRBV4-2,-,TRBJ1-6,CASSLPDNSPLHF,TGTGCCAGCAGCCTCCCGGATAATTCACCCCTCCACTTT
-,16,TRBV7-6,TRBD1,TRBJ2-7,CASSLAQGAGDHEQYF,TGTGCCAGCAGCTTAGCCCAGGGGGCCGGGGACCACGAGCAGTACTTC
-,16,TRBV4-1,TRBD1,TRBJ1-1,CASSQLHGPPGTGAFF,TGCGCCAGCAGCCAACTTCACGGTCCCCCCGGGACAGGGGCTTTCTTT
-,16,TRBV5-5,TRBD1,TRBJ1-4,CASSLQTTGVNEKLFF,TGTGCCAGCAGCCTACAAACTACAGGGGTTAATGAAAAACTGTTTTTT
-,15,TRBV5-1,-,TRBJ1-2,CASSHGGRDNYGYTF,TGCGCCAGCAGCCACGGAGGAAGGGATAACTATGGCTACACCTTC
-,12,TRBV5-1,-,TRBJ2-7,CASSEQGNEQYF,TGCGCCAGCAGCGAACAGGGTAACGAGCAGTACTTC